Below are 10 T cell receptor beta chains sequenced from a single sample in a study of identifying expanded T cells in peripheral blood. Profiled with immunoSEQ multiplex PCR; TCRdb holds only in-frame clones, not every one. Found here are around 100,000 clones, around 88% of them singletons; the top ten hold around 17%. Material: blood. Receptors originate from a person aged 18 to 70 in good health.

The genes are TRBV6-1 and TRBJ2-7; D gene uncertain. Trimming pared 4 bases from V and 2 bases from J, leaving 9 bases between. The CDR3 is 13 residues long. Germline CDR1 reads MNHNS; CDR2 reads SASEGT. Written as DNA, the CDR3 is TGTGCCAGCAGTGCGGCAACCACCTACGAGCAGTACTTC. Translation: CASSAATTYEQYF.

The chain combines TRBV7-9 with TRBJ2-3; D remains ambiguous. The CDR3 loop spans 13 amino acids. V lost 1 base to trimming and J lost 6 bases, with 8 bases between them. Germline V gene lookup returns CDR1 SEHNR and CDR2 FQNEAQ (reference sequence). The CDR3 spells CASSLGGRDTQYF. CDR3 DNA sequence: TGTGCCAGCAGCTTAGGAGGAAGGGATACGCAGTATTTT. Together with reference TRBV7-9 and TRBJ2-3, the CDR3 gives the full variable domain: DTGVSQNPRHKITKRGQNVTFRCDPISEHNRLYWYRQTLGQGPEFLTYFQNEAQLEKSRLLSDRFSAERPKGSFSTLEIQRTEQGDSAMYLCASSLGGRDTQYFGPGTRLTVL.

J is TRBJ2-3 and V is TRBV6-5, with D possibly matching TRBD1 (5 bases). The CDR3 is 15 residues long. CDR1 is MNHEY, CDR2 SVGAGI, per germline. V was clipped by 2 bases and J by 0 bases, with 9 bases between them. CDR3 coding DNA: TGTGCCAGCAGTTACAAGGGGTTTAGCACAGATACGCAGTATTTT. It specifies CASSYKGFSTDTQYF.

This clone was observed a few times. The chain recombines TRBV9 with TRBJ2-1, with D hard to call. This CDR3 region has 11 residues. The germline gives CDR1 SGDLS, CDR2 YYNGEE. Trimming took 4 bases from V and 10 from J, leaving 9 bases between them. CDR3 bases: TGTGCCAGCAGCTCACTAACGGAGCAGTTCTTC. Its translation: CASSSLTEQFF.

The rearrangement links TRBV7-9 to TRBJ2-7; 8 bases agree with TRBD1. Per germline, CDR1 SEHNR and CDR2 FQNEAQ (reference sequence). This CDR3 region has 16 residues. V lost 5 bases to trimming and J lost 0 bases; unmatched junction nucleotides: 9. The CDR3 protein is CASSHDRTGPSYEQYF. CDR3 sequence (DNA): TGTGCCAGCAGCCATGACCGGACAGGGCCCTCCTACGAGCAGTACTTC.

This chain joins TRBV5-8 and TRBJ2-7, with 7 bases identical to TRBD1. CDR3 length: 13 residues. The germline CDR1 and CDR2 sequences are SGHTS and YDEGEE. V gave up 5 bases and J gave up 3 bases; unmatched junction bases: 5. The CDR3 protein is CASRDTGDYEQYF. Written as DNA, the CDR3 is TGTGCCAGCAGGGACACAGGGGACTACGAGCAGTACTTC.

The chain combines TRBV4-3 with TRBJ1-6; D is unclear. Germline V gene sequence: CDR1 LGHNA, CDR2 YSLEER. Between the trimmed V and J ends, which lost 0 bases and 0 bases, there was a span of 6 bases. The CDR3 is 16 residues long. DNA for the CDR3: TGCGCCAGCAGCCAAGATCCGAGCTCCTATAATTCACCCCTCCACTTT. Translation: CASSQDPSSYNSPLHF.

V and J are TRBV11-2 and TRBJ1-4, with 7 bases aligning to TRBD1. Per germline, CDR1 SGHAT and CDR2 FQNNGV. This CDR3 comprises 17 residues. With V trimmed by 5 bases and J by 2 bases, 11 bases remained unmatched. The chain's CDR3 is CASSQNIEGATNEKLFF. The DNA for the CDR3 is TGTGCCAGCAGCCAGAATATAGAGGGGGCGACTAATGAAAAACTGTTTTTT.

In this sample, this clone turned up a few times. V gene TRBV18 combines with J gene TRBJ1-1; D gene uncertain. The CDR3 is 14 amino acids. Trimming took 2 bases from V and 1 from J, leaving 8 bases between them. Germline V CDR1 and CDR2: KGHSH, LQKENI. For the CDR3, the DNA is TGTGCCAGCTCACCATCGACCAGGAACACTGAAGCTTTCTTT. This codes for CASSPSTRNTEAFF.

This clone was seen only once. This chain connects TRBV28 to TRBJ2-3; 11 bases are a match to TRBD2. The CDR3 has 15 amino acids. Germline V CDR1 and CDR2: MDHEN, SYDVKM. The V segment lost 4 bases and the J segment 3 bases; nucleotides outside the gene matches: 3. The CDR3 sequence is CASSSPSGRTDTQYF. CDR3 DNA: TGTGCCAGCAGTTCACCTAGCGGGAGGACAGATACGCAGTATTTT.